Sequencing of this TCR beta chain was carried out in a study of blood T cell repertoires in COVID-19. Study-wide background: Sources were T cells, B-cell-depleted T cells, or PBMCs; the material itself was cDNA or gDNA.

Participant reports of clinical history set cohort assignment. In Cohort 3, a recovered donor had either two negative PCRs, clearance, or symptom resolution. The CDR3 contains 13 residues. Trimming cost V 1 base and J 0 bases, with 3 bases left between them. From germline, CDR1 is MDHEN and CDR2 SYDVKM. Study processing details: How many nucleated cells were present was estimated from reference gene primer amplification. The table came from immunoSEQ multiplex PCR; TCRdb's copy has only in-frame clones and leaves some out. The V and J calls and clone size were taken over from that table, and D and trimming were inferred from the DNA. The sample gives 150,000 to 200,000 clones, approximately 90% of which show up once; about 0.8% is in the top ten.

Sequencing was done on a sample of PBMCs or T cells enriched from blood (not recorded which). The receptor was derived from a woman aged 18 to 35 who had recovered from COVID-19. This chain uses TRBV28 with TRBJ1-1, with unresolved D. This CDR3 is CASSLSLNTEAFF. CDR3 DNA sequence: TGTGCCAGCAGTTTATCCTTGAACACTGAAGCTTTCTTT.